This TCR beta chain was sequenced during a study of response to subunit inactivated influenza vaccine. Study-level results: Authors proposed each seasonal influenza vaccination draws in few new T cells.

TCRdb analysed the RT-PCR reads with MiXCR anew, one entry per CDR3 protein. The data show fewer than 750,000 distinct CDR3 sequences, around 13% seen once. Remarks on this clonotype: The antigen remains undetermined.

V was clipped by 4 bases and J by 7 bases; unmatched bases: 6. CDR1 and CDR2 from the germline V gene are SGHVS and FQNEAQ. This CDR3 is built from 16 residues. This TCR came from a man in his fifties who received an inactivated influenza vaccine. The sequencing used PBMCs from blood, collected about 13 days after vaccination. The chain is built from TRBV7-8 and TRBJ2-1, with 14 bases lining up with TRBD2. The CDR3 reads CASSSLGTSGRNEQFF. The CDR3 DNA sequence: TGTGCCAGCAGCTCCCTTGGGACTAGCGGGAGAAATGAGCAGTTCTTC.